This T cell receptor beta chain was observed in a study of T cells after yellow fever vaccination (dated by TCRdb to between 2017 and 2020). For the wider study: The SMART-Seq v4 Ultra Low Input RNA kit was used to prepare libraries from fractions with low cell numbers. The cohort comprised two healthy male donors, one aged 18 to 30 and one aged 30 to 39 years. Blood was collected at multiple timepoints before and after primary and secondary immunization, and bulk PBMC replicates and cell subsets were isolated. To follow T-cell clones before and after both primary and booster YFV17D yellow fever vaccination, bulk TCR alpha and beta repertoires underwent longitudinal sequencing. What the work shows at the level of the full study, not this receptor alone: Because only a couple of donors were included in the study, the extent to which the findings can be generalized is limited. Most clones expanded after primary vaccination (approximately 96% of CD4 and around 89% of CD8) were re-detected after the booster, suggesting that broad memory maintenance occurred. A small share of clonotypes was detected in both CD4 and CD8 compartments, with the overlap likely arising from convergent recombination. Computational filtering was required because FACS-sorted repertoires could contain abundant contaminating clonotypes from the bulk population. Compared with the primary T-cell response, the secondary T-cell response was faster but weaker, reaching its peak on day 5 rather than on day 15.

TCR cDNA was made using 5'RACE template switching, a step that added a universal primer site and unique molecular identifiers. Priming of cDNA synthesis was performed from both the TCR alpha and TCR beta constant segments. Libraries were amplified in two PCR steps, with sample barcodes and sequencing adapters added in the second step. Sequencing of libraries was performed on Illumina HiSeq 2500 (2x100 bp) or NovaSeq (2x150 bp). In the source study's methods: Reads were demultiplexed and collapsed into UMI consensus sequences with MIGEC, and V(D)J alignment was performed with MiXCR. Vaccine-responding clonotypes were identified with edgeR using replicate PBMC samples, with FDR below 0.01 and a log2 fold change above 5 up to day 15 being required. CD4 or CD8 identity was assigned to each bulk clonotype according to whether the clonotype was present at higher abundance in the sequenced CD4 repertoire or the sequenced CD8 repertoire. The public reads were quality trimmed at Q25 with fastp and then assembled into clones with MiXCR by TCRdb, keeping productive beta chains. Merged by CDR3 protein, the rows form single entries marked with the most common genes and DNA. What appears here as the V and J calls and clone size reflects TCRdb's work, not the paper's. A total of 150,000 to 200,000 distinct CDR3 sequences appear in this sample, 6.2% of them only once. Of the sample, under 3% falls within the top ten clones.

The treatment or condition label, read with the paper, signifies: live attenuated yellow fever vaccine strain. A standard Ficoll-Paque protocol was used to isolate PBMCs from peripheral blood. Dynabeads CD4 and CD8 positive selection kits were used to isolate CD4 and CD8 T-cell fractions. RNA was extracted with TriZol from bulk PBMCs, CD4 and CD8 fractions, and dextramer-positive and dextramer-negative fractions. CDR1 and CDR2 (MGHRA, YSYEKL) derive from the germline V gene. From cysteine to phenylalanine, the CDR3 is 14 amino acids long. Solely the CDR3 DNA is kept, with 42 bases framed from the first base. The V end loses 1 base and the J end loses 2 bases, and a stretch of 8 bases separates them. This clonotype was recorded many times. No cognate antigen has been identified for it. No base qualities exist here, and no much larger clone lies one base off it.

The sequencing used CD4+ T cells sorted from PBMCs, collected on the day of the first yellow fever vaccination. The source of this sequence is a man aged 18 to 35 who received the YFV17D yellow fever vaccine. The chain links TRBV4-1 with TRBJ2-5; 5 matching bases give a weak D call of TRBD1. The CDR3 region has the sequence CASSQVRGQETQYF. The nucleotide sequence is TGCGCCAGCAGCCAAGTAAGGGGTCAAGAGACCCAGTACTTC.